A selection of T cell receptor beta chains follows, all from one sample in a study of naive and memory T cell subsets. A single record per CDR3 protein comes from TCRdb applying MiXCR to the UMI-ligation and nested PCR reads. The data contain roughly 24,000 distinct CDR3 sequences, roughly 8.2% of them singletons. Sequenced sample: central memory CD8+ T cells from blood. These TCRs come from a human donor in good health. The CDR3 runs from the conserved cysteine through the conserved F or W. D genes are given only for firm matches. Size tells how often a clone was seen (once, few, many) or the class of an expanded clone, and some rows leave it out.

D,size,J,V,DNA,CDR3
TRBD2,many,TRBJ2-1,TRBV27,TGTGCCAGTCAATCCGGGACTAGCGGGAGGGCGACCTACAATGAGCAGTTCTTC,CASQSGTSGRATYNEQFF
.,.,TRBJ2-7,TRBV28,TGTGCCACCTCCTGGGATTTAACCTCCCCGAGCTCCTACGAGCAGTACTTC,CATSWDLTSPSSYEQYF
.,.,TRBJ2-5,TRBV10-3,TGTGCCATCAAAAGGTCTCCGGGAGAAGAGACCCAGTACTTC,CAIKRSPGEETQYF
.,medium-sized,TRBJ2-1,TRBV7-9,TGTGCCAGCTTCGGGTCCTACAATGAGCAGTTCTTC,CASFGSYNEQFF
.,.,TRBJ2-5,TRBV7-9,TGTGCCAGCAGCTTTGAGGAGGATGAGACCCAGTACTTC,CASSFEEDETQYF
TRBD2,many,TRBJ2-7,TRBV5-4,TGTGCCAGCAGCCGTCGCGGGAGCCTCGAGCAGTACTTC,CASSRRGSLEQYF
TRBD1,many,TRBJ1-2,TRBV27,TGTGCCACCAGATCCGGGACAGTCTATGGCTACACCTTC,CATRSGTVYGYTF
.,.,TRBJ2-5,TRBV4-1,TGCGCCAGCAACCGGGTCCCGGAGTACCAAGAGACCCAGTACTTC,CASNRVPEYQETQYF
TRBD1,many,TRBJ2-1,TRBV27,TGTGCCAGCAGTAATGGTGGGACAGGGATGAATGAGCAGTTCTTC,CASSNGGTGMNEQFF
TRBD1,few,TRBJ1-1,TRBV3-1,TGTGCCAGCAGCCAAGATCACCCCTTTGTAGGACAGGGGGACCCGAACACTGAAGCTTTCTTT,CASSQDHPFVGQGDPNTEAFF
TRBD2,.,TRBJ2-1,TRBV6-6,TGTGCCACCCGAGGACTAGCGGGAGGGCCTACCCAGTTCACAACTGAAGAGCAGTTCTTC,CATRGLAGGPTQFTTEEQFF
.,few,TRBJ1-1,TRBV28,TGTGCCAGCCGAGGAGGGGAATCCGTTGGGGCTTTCTTT,CASRGGESVGAFF
TRBD1,medium-sized,TRBJ2-1,TRBV7-9,TGTGCCACCCATCAGGGGGTCGGTGAGCAGTTCTTC,CATHQGVGEQFF
.,many,TRBJ1-1,TRBV7-9,TGTGCCAGCAGCTTAGCTCCAGGACCGAACACTGAAGCTTTCTTT,CASSLAPGPNTEAFF
TRBD1,once,TRBJ2-2,TRBV6-2/TRBV6-3,TGTGCCAGCAATAACGAAGGGGAGGACAGGGTTACCGGGAAGCTGTTTTTT,CASNNEGEDRVTGKLFF
.,.,TRBJ2-7,TRBV27,TGTGCCAGCAGAAGCACAGGGTCACCCCCCTACGAGCAGTACTTC,CASRSTGSPPYEQYF
TRBD2,many,TRBJ2-3,TRBV4-3,TGCGCCAGCAGCCAAGTTCTAGCGGGAGGGCCCTCCGATACGCAGTATTTT,CASSQVLAGGPSDTQYF
.,.,TRBJ2-3,TRBV28,TGTGCCATAAGAAGGGGCCCAGATACGCAGTATTTT,CAIRRGPDTQYF
.,many,TRBJ2-3,TRBV4-2,TGTGCCAGCAGCCAGAAAGCGGCGAGCACAGATACGCAGTATTTT,CASSQKAASTDTQYF
TRBD1,few,TRBJ1-5,TRBV6-2/TRBV6-3,TGTGCCAGCAGTTCCAGGGGGGGTGGTCAGCCCCAGCATTTT,CASSSRGGGQPQHF
.,many,TRBJ1-5,TRBV6-2/TRBV6-3,TGTGCCAGCAGCGGGGGAGGGGATGGCAATCAGCCCCAGCATTTT,CASSGGGDGNQPQHF
.,once,TRBJ2-1,TRBV12-3/TRBV12-4,TGTGCCAGCACAGTGACAGAGTACAATGAGCAGTTCTTC,CASTVTEYNEQFF
.,few,TRBJ2-7,TRBV7-2,TGTGCCAGCAGCTTAGTGTCGTTTGGGCCGGGCGACGAGCAGTACTTC,CASSLVSFGPGDEQYF
.,.,TRBJ1-2,TRBV13,TGTGCCAGCAGCCGACAGGAGGAAAAGGGCTACACCTTC,CASSRQEEKGYTF
TRBD1,many,TRBJ2-3,TRBV6-2/TRBV6-3,TGTGCCAGCAGTTACACGACAGGGGGCGCAGATACGCAGTATTTT,CASSYTTGGADTQYF
.,.,TRBJ2-2,TRBV12-3/TRBV12-4,TGTGCCAGCAGTTTTAAGTCTTACACCGGGGAGCTGTTTTTT,CASSFKSYTGELFF
.,few,TRBJ1-1,TRBV6-1,TGTGCCAGCAGTCCCCGGGAGGGCATGAACACTGAAGCTTTCTTT,CASSPREGMNTEAFF
.,few,TRBJ1-5,TRBV20-1,TGCAGTGCTACCGGGGTTAGGAATAGCAATCAGCCCCAGCATTTT,CSATGVRNSNQPQHF
TRBD1,few,TRBJ2-1,TRBV28,TGTGCCAGCAGTTTATGCTGTTTGGGACAGGTATACAATGAGCAGTTCTTC,CASSLCCLGQVYNEQFF
.,medium-sized,TRBJ2-1,TRBV11-2,TGTGCCAGCAGCCGTACCGGGATTATAGACATTCACTCCTACAATGAGCAGTTCTTC,CASSRTGIIDIHSYNEQFF
.,few,TRBJ2-7,TRBV27,TGTGCCGCGGGACCAGACACGGGTATCGCCGAGCAGTACTTC,CAAGPDTGIAEQYF
.,.,TRBJ2-3,TRBV7-8,TGTGCCAGCAGCTTAGCGTGGACGGCCTCTAGCACAGATACGCAGTATTTT,CASSLAWTASSTDTQYF
TRBD1,many,TRBJ2-1,TRBV7-9,TGTGCCAGCAGCTTAGAGGTCCCGGGACAGGGCAATGAGCAGTTCTTC,CASSLEVPGQGNEQFF
.,many,TRBJ2-1,TRBV15,TGTGCCACCAGCAGAGAGTCGGGTGGCGGCAGCGATGAGCAGTTCTTC,CATSRESGGGSDEQFF
.,few,TRBJ2-1,TRBV6-2/TRBV6-3,TGTGCCAGCAGTTATGGAGAGATCCCCTACAATGAGCAGTTCTTC,CASSYGEIPYNEQFF
.,few,TRBJ2-1,TRBV29-1,TGCAGCGTTGAGGGCGTTGAGCAGTTCTTC,CSVEGVEQFF
TRBD1,many,TRBJ2-7,TRBV20-1,TGCAGTGCCCCCCCAGGGGACAGGGAGACCTACGAGCAGTACTTC,CSAPPGDRETYEQYF
.,few,TRBJ1-2,TRBV11-2,TGTGCCAGCAGCTTAAACAGGGAGGGTGGCTACACCTTC,CASSLNREGGYTF
TRBD1,.,TRBJ2-2,TRBV10-3,TGTGCCTCCAGACAGGGGGACACCGGGGAGCTGTTTTTT,CASRQGDTGELFF
.,many,TRBJ2-7,TRBV7-9,TGTGCCAGCAGCTTAGCGGGGTCATTTCCCTACGAGCAGTACTTC,CASSLAGSFPYEQYF
.,few,TRBJ1-2,TRBV2,TGTGCCAGCAGGGAGGCAGGGGCTAACTATGGCTACACCTTC,CASREAGANYGYTF